This T cell receptor beta chain was sequenced for a study of shared clonotypes between healthy human individuals (dated by TCRdb to about 2020). Background on the whole study: The cohort included a few men and a couple of women between 18 and 49 years of age. For each donor, CD4 naive and CD4 memory were each given three plates, CD8 naive was given two plates, and CD8 memory was given one plate. The study deeply sequenced blood TCR repertoires of about 5 healthy adults to estimate repertoire size and the extent of clonotype sharing between individuals. Libraries were prepared and TCR repertoires were sequenced by different laboratories using diverse techniques, in order to increase sequencing depth and limit assay-specific biases. Per donor, leukapheresis produced somewhere between about 0.8 and 9.5 billion PBMCs.

The donors were healthy, HIV-negative adults with no recently reported acute infections or vaccinations. All donors were Caucasian adults living in Nashville, Tennessee, USA. Magnetic negative selection was used to enrich CD4+ T cells, after which naive cells were positively selected on CD45RA and the negative fraction became the memory subset. Blood was collected by leukapheresis, and PBMCs were isolated by Ficoll-Histopaque density gradient centrifugation and then cryopreserved in liquid nitrogen vapor phase. Analytical flow cytometry was used to check the purity and quantity of every magnetically sorted T cell population. Each sorted fraction had its genomic DNA isolated and then quantified by UV absorbance on a Nanodrop 2000c. TCR CDR3 regions were amplified from genomic DNA by multiplex PCR using the deep immunoSEQ assay. Extracted genomic DNA from each cell subset was distributed evenly across all wells of several immunoSEQ 96-well plates, and each plate was treated as a replicate. For sorted subsets, each replicate PCR was loaded with 200 ng genomic DNA, equivalent to 32,000 or so T cell genomes. Purified libraries were quantified with a Qubit 3.0 fluorometer, sized on a Bioanalyzer 2100, and re-quantified with the KAPA Library Quantification kit. Each immunoSEQ 96-well plate was sequenced on its own single-read 150-cycle Illumina NextSeq 550 flow cell. On the study's bioinformatics: Because only junctional sequences without quality scores were contained in the immunoSEQ output, filtering matching that applied to full-length reads could not be performed. Sequences were annotated with PyIR, a Python wrapper for IgBLAST v1.9, using IMGT germline references to assign V/J genes and CDR3. Reads with weak V/J assignments (E-value above 1e-6), missing CDR3, stop codons, out-of-frame junctions, or ambiguous translated residues were removed. V3J clonotypes were defined as sequences sharing an identical inferred V gene, J gene, and CDR3 amino acid sequence. To compute the percentage overlap between repertoires, the number of shared unique clonotypes was divided by the size of the smaller repertoire. RTK rarefaction, the Chao1 estimator, and Recon v2.1 estimates of unobserved clonotypes were used to assess repertoire richness. Generation probabilities were computed with OLGA for all TCRbeta clonotypes obtained by the gDNA method from several donors. TCRdb holds this immuneACCESS table with in-frame rearrangements only. Some clones are missing; in checked studies, unresolved V genes explain under half, and the rest has no known cause. The D gene and trimming were derived from the DNA, and the V and J assignments and clone size from that table. The sample has over a million clones on record, roughly 80% of them singletons. The top ten clones comprise about 1.5% of the sample.

V loses 2 bases, J loses 3 bases, and the germline ends lie 2 bases apart. The CDR3, cysteine through phenylalanine, is 12 amino acids long. The DNA shown is the 36-base CDR3, in frame from base 1. Taken from the germline V gene (reference sequence), the CDR1 and CDR2 loops are SEHNR and FQNEAQ. Study-wide conclusions, independent of this receptor: Based on pairwise subsampling, the degree of clonotype sharing among donors was expected to be affected by sequencing depth. Sampling was limited to blood, and TCR repertoires in tissue likely differ from TCR repertoires in blood. The genetic and exposure-history diversity represented was limited by the small number of donors. Rarefaction of sorted-subset datasets indicated incomplete sequencing despite the large sequencing depth. Larger estimated clonotype richness was generally found for naive subsets than for memory subsets. Clonotypes shared by all four sorted-subset donors showed higher generation probabilities than non-shared clonotypes. About 5% of naive CD4, approximately 3.7% of naive CD8, about 2.1% of memory CD4, and more than 0.35% of memory CD8 clonotypes were shared across several donors.

A remark on this clone: The antigen it binds to is not known. A much larger clone sits a single nucleotide away, making a read error possible.

The V gene is TRBV7-9 and the J gene is TRBJ1-5, with the D gene not clear enough to name. The sample consisted of memory CD4+ T cells sorted from blood. The label giving this sample's cell subset or site can be read as: CD45RA-negative fraction. The clonotype was recovered from a man between 18 and 29 years old in good health. The DNA sequence is given as TGTGCCAGCAGCTTACTCAATCAGCCCCAGCATTTT. This is translated as CASSLLNQPQHF.